This is a list of T cell receptor beta chains from one sample in a study of cytomegalovirus exposure and HLA in healthy donors. Here immunoSEQ multiplex PCR was the method, and the copy in TCRdb shows in-frame clones only, minus some. The table has some 140,000 clones, over 70% seen once. Specimen: PBMCs. All receptors come from a middle-aged woman in good health and CMV-seronegative. Both conserved end residues are part of each CDR3. A D gene is named only where the DNA matches it firmly. Clone size appears in some rows only: once, few, many, or a class for an expanded clone.

j_call clone_size d_call v_call cdr3_aa cdr3_nt
TRBJ1-1 NA TRBD1 TRBV10-1 CASSAPNRDREAFF TGCGCCAGCAGTGCACCAAACCGGGACAGGGAAGCTTTCTTT
TRBJ2-3 NA TRBD2 TRBV6-1 CASRSAGLVYDTQYF TGTGCCAGCAGATCTGCGGGACTAGTCTACGATACGCAGTATTTT
TRBJ1-2 NA TRBD1 TRBV2 CASSEWEQGFYGYTF TGTGCCAGCAGTGAATGGGAACAGGGGTTCTATGGCTACACCTTC
TRBJ1-6 NA NA TRBV5-1 CASSYSGDEVSPLHF TGCGCCAGCAGCTATTCGGGGGACGAGGTTTCACCCCTCCACTTT
TRBJ1-4 NA NA TRBV4-2 CASSQEAGRNEKLFF TGTGCCAGCAGCCAAGAGGCAGGAAGAAATGAAAAACTGTTTTTT
TRBJ2-3 few TRBD2 TRBV10-2 CASSPWVAGEDTQYF TGCGCCAGCAGCCCTTGGGTAGCGGGGGAAGATACGCAGTATTTT
TRBJ2-7 NA TRBD1 TRBV10-3 CATLGTGPLYEQYF TGTGCCACTCTAGGGACAGGGCCCTTATACGAGCAGTACTTC
TRBJ2-5 NA TRBD2 TRBV4-1 CASSLSLSGGGAGETQYF TGCGCCAGCAGCCTCTCCCTTAGTGGCGGGGGGGCCGGGGAGACCCAGTACTTC
TRBJ1-1 NA NA TRBV27 CASSFAGLNTEAFF TGTGCCAGCAGTTTCGCAGGGCTGAACACTGAAGCTTTCTTT
TRBJ2-7 NA TRBD1 TRBV9 CATGQEWILEQYF TGTGCCACCGGACAGGAGTGGATTTTGGAGCAGTACTTC
TRBJ1-1 NA NA TRBV7-2 CASNYYRVEAFF TGTGCCAGCAATTACTACAGGGTCGAAGCTTTCTTT
TRBJ2-3 NA TRBD2 TRBV7-9 CASSPTPGTSGGGGTQYF TGTGCCAGCAGCCCCACCCCCGGGACTAGCGGGGGGGGTGGTACGCAGTATTTT
TRBJ1-1 NA NA TRBV20-1 CSARGYEAFF TGCAGTGCTAGAGGATATGAAGCCTTCTTT
TRBJ2-5 NA TRBD1 TRBV6-4 CASRRTGQETQYF TGTGCCAGCAGGAGGACAGGGCAAGAGACCCAGTACTTC
TRBJ2-3 NA NA TRBV7-3 CASSPGPDTLITDTQYF TGTGCCAGCAGTCCCGGACCGGACACGCTGATCACAGATACGCAGTATTTT
TRBJ1-2 NA TRBD1 TRBV7-9 CASSSEDREGNYGYTF TGTGCCAGCAGCTCAGAAGACAGGGAAGGTAACTATGGCTACACCTTC
TRBJ1-1 NA NA TRBV4-3 CASSQVTGSLNTEAFF TGCGCCAGCAGCCAAGTAACGGGGAGCCTGAACACTGAAGCTTTCTTT
TRBJ2-7 NA NA TRBV29-1 CSVSTPYEQYF TGCAGCGTTAGCACTCCCTACGAGCAGTACTTC
TRBJ2-5 few TRBD1 TRBV2 CASGTGGTETQYF TGTGCCAGCGGGACAGGGGGCACGGAGACCCAGTACTTC
TRBJ2-6 few TRBD1 TRBV5-1 CASSSGQNSGANVLTF TGCGCCAGCAGCTCGGGACAGAACTCTGGGGCCAACGTCCTGACTTTC
TRBJ2-3 NA TRBD2 TRBV4-2 CASSQGGGAGTDTQYF TGTGCCAGCAGCCAAGGGGGAGGAGCGGGGACAGATACGCAGTATTTT
TRBJ2-3 NA TRBD2 TRBV6-5 CASSLAGGQTDTQYF TGTGCCAGCAGCTTAGCGGGGGGGCAGACAGATACGCAGTATTTT
TRBJ1-1 NA TRBD1 TRBV2 CASPRTGNMNTEAFF TGTGCCAGCCCTCGGACAGGGAATATGAACACTGAAGCTTTCTTT
TRBJ2-7 NA NA TRBV5-1 CASSLWGLAAVYEQYF TGCGCCAGCAGCCTATGGGGGTTAGCGGCCGTCTACGAGCAGTACTTC
TRBJ2-2 NA TRBD2 TRBV7-7 CASRRREGTGELFF TGTGCTAGCAGGCGACGGGAGGGCACCGGGGAGCTGTTTTTT
TRBJ1-1 NA NA TRBV15 CATSVPTDYTEAFF TGTGCCACCAGTGTACCAACGGACTACACTGAAGCTTTCTTT
TRBJ2-7 NA TRBD1 TRBV5-1 CASSLAPPGTGAYEQYF TGCGCCAGCAGCTTGGCTCCCCCCGGGACAGGGGCCTACGAGCAGTACTTC